These 20 T cell receptor beta chains were sequenced from one sample in a study of blood T cells in healthy people across ages. The authors ran a second PCR of about 6 to 11 cycles using a sample-barcoded 5' primer and a J-beta primer mix. TCRdb recomputed calls from the 5' RACE reads with MiXCR, one row per CDR3 protein. The sample records 600,000 to 800,000 distinct CDR3 sequences, approximately 52% being singletons. The sample comprised blood. The origin of the receptors is a woman of 80 years or more in good health.

This clonotype was observed a handful of times. The CDR3 DNA follows: TGTGCCAGCAGTTTAGCGCTGGGAGGCACCGGGGAGCTGTTTTTT. Translating it yields CASSLALGGTGELFF. The chain has TRBV12-3 or TRBV12-4 and TRBJ2-2, with a possible D match to TRBD2 (6 bases). This CDR3 region has 15 residues. The germline V and J ends were trimmed by 0 bases and 4 bases, with 9 bases remaining between them.

About this clonotype itself: One base away lies a much larger clone, so this may be a sequencing read error. This is likely a read error, given that the CDR3 carries no conserved phenylalanine or tryptophan at its end. The chain employs TRBV12-3 or TRBV12-4 and TRBJ2-7, with TRBD2 matching over 10 bases. The CDR3 length is 15 residues. Germline trimming cut 3 bases from V and 0 bases from J; bases unmatched to any gene: 2. The CDR3 nucleotides read TGTGCCAGCAGTTTTGGACTAGCGGTCTCCTACGAGCAGTACTTG. Amino acids: CASSFGLAVSYEQYL.

This clonotype was seen once. In DNA, the CDR3 is TGCGCCAGCAGCGTAACAGCCAAAGATACGCAGTATTTT. Amino acid sequence: CASSVTAKDTQYF. The chain has TRBV5-1 and TRBJ2-3; no definite D call. This CDR3 is 13 amino acids long. Germline lookup yields CDR1 SGHRS and CDR2 YFSETQ. The V end was cut by 4 bases, the J end by 5 bases, with 11 bases between.

This clonotype was recorded at least ten times. The gene calls are TRBV6-5 and TRBJ2-2; D unclear. Trimming left V 6 bases short and J 9 bases short, with 26 bases between. The CDR3 length is 17 residues. The germline CDR1 and CDR2 sequences are MNHEY and SVGAGI. Here the CDR3 reads CASSIRVDLTVARELFF. CDR3 nucleotide sequence: TGTGCCAGCAGCATCCGGGTGGACCTCACAGTAGCCAGGGAGCTGTTTTTT.

This clonotype was seen a few times. The gene calls are TRBV6-6 and TRBJ2-7; 7 bases are a match to TRBD1. In germline, CDR1 is MNHNY, CDR2 SVGAGI (reference sequence). J was trimmed by 2 bases and V by 4 bases; bases with no gene match: 5. The length of the CDR3 is 14 residues. The CDR3 bases are TGTGCCAGCAGTTCCTCGGGACAGACCTACGAGCAGTACTTC. It encodes CASSSSGQTYEQYF.

V usage is TRBV29-1 and J usage is TRBJ2-1, with D unclear. V lost 0 bases, J lost 0 bases, and 6 bases lay in between. CDR3 length equals 14 residues. Germline loops: CDR1 SQVTM, CDR2 ANQGSEA. CDR3 amino acids: CSVEDLGSYNEQFF. In nucleotides, the CDR3 is TGCAGCGTTGAAGATCTGGGCTCCTACAATGAGCAGTTCTTC.

This clonotype was counted at least ten times. The V gene is TRBV2, the J gene TRBJ2-1; D ambiguous. Germline V lookup: CDR1 SNHLY, CDR2 FYNNEI. Trimming took 7 bases from V and 7 from J, leaving 14 bases between them. This CDR3 region has 13 residues. CDR3 DNA: TGTGCCAGCAATTTCCTTGGACCGAATGAGCAGTTCTTC. This translates into CASNFLGPNEQFF.

This chain links TRBV28 with TRBJ2-6; maybe TRBD1 (6 bases). The ends were cut back, 3 bases at V and 1 base at J, with 10 bases in the middle. The germline gives CDR1 MDHEN, CDR2 SYDVKM. The CDR3 totals 16 residues. The chain's CDR3 is CASSFTDRSGANVLTF. For the CDR3, the DNA is TGTGCCAGCAGTTTTACTGACAGGTCTGGGGCCAACGTCCTGACTTTC.

This clonotype has a count of ten or more. The chain has TRBV9 and TRBJ2-7; D may be TRBD2 (6 bases). V lost 0 bases to trimming and J lost 4 bases, with 11 bases between them. The CDR3 is made up of 14 amino acids. Germline loops: CDR1 SGDLS, CDR2 YYNGEE. The CDR3: CASSVGGTQYEQYF. In nucleotides, the CDR3 is TGTGCCAGCAGCGTAGGCGGGACTCAGTACGAGCAGTACTTC.

The chain employs TRBV4-2 and TRBJ1-1; D is unclear. Germline CDR1 and CDR2: LGHNA and YNFKEQ. This CDR3 region has 14 residues. Trimming stripped 3 bases from V and 1 base from J, with 9 bases between. The CDR3 region has the DNA TGTGCCAGCAGCCAGCCCGAAAGGAACACTGAAGCTTTCTTT. Protein: CASSQPERNTEAFF.

This clonotype was picked up many times. The gene calls are TRBV4-1 and TRBJ2-5, with a tentative D call TRBD1 (5 bases). V dropped 5 bases and J dropped 7 bases, with 8 bases sitting between them. Germline V lookup: CDR1 MGHRA, CDR2 YSYEKL. This CDR3 has 11 amino acids. The CDR3, as DNA: TGCGCCAGCAGCACCCAGGGGACCCAGTACTTC. Amino acid sequence: CASSTQGTQYF.

The chain combines TRBV5-1 with TRBJ2-1; the match to TRBD1 covers 8 bases. V was clipped by 0 bases and J by 13 bases; unmatched bases: 12. The CDR3 extends over 15 amino acids. The germline V gene has CDR1 SGHRS and CDR2 YFSETQ. The CDR3 loop reads CASSLAGTGEETQFF. The CDR3 bases are TGCGCCAGCAGCTTGGCAGGGACAGGCGAGGAGACCCAGTTCTTC.

The gene calls are TRBV12-3 or TRBV12-4 and TRBJ2-7, with D perhaps matching TRBD1 (5 bases). The V gene lost 6 bases and the J gene lost 7 bases, with 16 bases spanning the gap. There are 13 residues in the CDR3. In DNA form, the CDR3 reads TGTGCCAGCAGGTCAGGGTTAATGCGGGAGCAGTACTTC. It is translated as CASRSGLMREQYF.

This clonotype showed up just a few times. The chain links TRBV7-2 to TRBJ1-6; D gene unclear. Per the germline V gene, CDR1 is SGHTA and CDR2 is FQGNSA. The V gene lost 5 bases and the J gene lost 5 bases, with 19 bases spanning the gap. This CDR3 is built from 17 residues. CDR3 amino acids: CASSPRSASLHNSPLHF. In nucleotides, the CDR3 is TGTGCCAGCAGCCCGCGGTCGGCAAGTCTCCATAATTCACCCCTCCACTTT.

The gene calls are TRBV4-1 and TRBJ2-1; D gene unclear. The V end was cut by 5 bases, the J end by 9 bases, with 23 bases between. Looked up from germline, CDR1 is MGHRA and CDR2 is YSYEKL. The CDR3 spans 16 residues. CDR3 amino acids: CASSIPTGPPSGEQFF. CDR3 in DNA: TGCGCCAGCAGCATACCGACCGGGCCTCCTAGTGGTGAGCAGTTCTTC.

The gene calls are TRBV20-1 and TRBJ2-2, with 13 bases lining up with TRBD2. The CDR3 extends over 16 amino acids. In germline, CDR1 is DFQATT, CDR2 SNEGSKA (reference sequence). V trimming: 5 bases; J trimming: 5 bases; junction bases outside the gene matches: 8. In DNA form, the CDR3 reads TGCAGTGCTTATGGACTAGCGGGAGAACCAACCGGGGAGCTGTTTTTT. Its translation: CSAYGLAGEPTGELFF.

V gene TRBV18 combines with J gene TRBJ2-3, with D possibly TRBD1 on 7 matching bases. This CDR3 contains 16 residues. Germline V CDR1 and CDR2: KGHSH, LQKENI. Trimming removed 2 bases at V and 4 bases at J, with 16 bases between. The CDR3 sequence: CASSPYQGGPADTQYF. Here the CDR3 DNA reads TGTGCCAGCTCACCATATCAGGGGGGCCCCGCAGATACGCAGTATTTT.

The J gene is TRBJ2-3, the V gene TRBV4-2; no firm D call. Trimming left V 2 bases short and J 2 bases short, with 8 bases between. Germline V gene data show CDR1 as LGHNA and CDR2 as YNFKEQ. The CDR3 runs to 14 residues. The CDR3 is CASSQMGNTDTQYF. CDR3 coding DNA: TGTGCCAGCAGCCAAATGGGAAACACAGATACGCAGTATTTT.

This clonotype was observed many times. The chain uses TRBV20-1 and TRBJ2-5, with unresolved D. The V end lost 1 base, the J end lost 4 bases, and 13 bases lay between the germline ends. This CDR3 is 14 amino acids long. Germline values: CDR1 DFQATT, CDR2 SNEGSKA (reference sequence). The CDR3 sequence: CSARGMRLRETQYF. The CDR3 nucleotides are TGCAGTGCTAGAGGGATGAGGTTGCGAGAGACCCAGTACTTC.

The table lists this clonotype with many counts. V and J are TRBV27 and TRBJ1-4; perhaps TRBD1 as D (5 bases). The CDR3 is 15 residues long. Deletions cut 3 bases from V and 0 bases from J, with 8 bases between. Germline values: CDR1 MNHEY, CDR2 SMNVEV (reference sequence). The CDR3 DNA reads TGTGCCAGCAGTTTGAGGGGAACAACTAATGAAAAACTGTTTTTT. Amino acid sequence: CASSLRGTTNEKLFF.